The entry below describes one TCR beta chain. Its antigen is currently not known. No clone much larger than this one lies a single base away; base qualities are absent. CDR1 and CDR2, looked up from the germline V gene, are MDHEN and SYDVKM. V loses 3 bases of germline sequence and J loses 11 bases, and the interval between the two ends is 11 bases. From cysteine to phenylalanine, the CDR3 is 12 amino acids long. Solely the CDR3 DNA is kept, with 36 bases framed from the first base. This sample is drawn from a study of T cell responses to AZD1222 COVID-19 vaccine (dated by TCRdb to about 2021). Broadly, across the study: A total of just over 230 trial participants underwent TCR sequencing, of whom 200 to 220 received two doses of AZD1222 and about 25 received two doses of the MenACWY control vaccine. Enrollment into the trials was organized by age into subgroups of 18-55, 56-69 and 70-plus years, and those subgroups contained approximately 160, 26 and 62 TCR-sequenced participants, respectively.

The CDR3 regions of human TCRbeta chains were subjected to immunosequencing. Per the original workflow: Repertoire TCRs were checked for matches against a reference library of SARS-CoV-2-specific TCRs that had been generated using the MIRA antigen-specificity platform. Breadth meant the fraction of unique TCRs that were SARS-CoV-2-associated, whereas depth meant the fraction of total T cells that were SARS-CoV-2-associated. Using the MIRA data, each spike-specific TCR was mapped to the spike region that the TCR reacts to and placed in a CD4 or CD8 class. Log10-transformed breadth and depth values were compared by one-way ANOVA with Sidak's multiple comparisons tests. TCRdb took over this immuneACCESS table, retaining in-frame rearrangements with V and J assigned. Such tables are incomplete; in checked studies, under half of the missing clones stem from an unresolved V gene, and the remainder is unexplained. From that table come the V and J calls and clone size; the DNA was used to work out D and trimming. The sample table contains some 110,000 clones; only one count was recorded for around nine tenths of them. In total, the top ten clones hold approximately 3% of the sample.

Reading the label with the study, this specimen's time point is: about 28 days (+/-7) after the second vaccine dose. This specimen's treatment or condition label, interpreted: meningococcal conjugate vaccine given as trial control. Vaccinee samples were obtained from the UK trials COV001 and COV002, which included a single-blind randomized controlled phase 2/3 trial of AZD1222 (ChAdOx1 nCoV-19) in healthy adults. For TCRbeta chain sequencing, PBMC samples were collected from trial participants at day 0 and at day 28 after the second dose. Summary of the overall study and its limitations: Reportedly, almost half of the unique spike-specific TCRs recognized epitopes lying outside the regions that are mutated in the B.1.351 and B.1.1.7 variants. Participants were mostly white British and included more females than males, and it was suggested by the authors that clonal diversity may have been underestimated. A significant rise in spike-specific TCR breadth and depth was observed after two AZD1222 doses relative to day 0 and relative to MenACWY recipients. Conclusions about previously exposed vaccinees are limited, since just a handful of AZD1222 recipients were seropositive for SARS-CoV-2 at baseline. The vaccine-associated CD4 TCRs covered the entire spike protein, and the dominant responses fell in regions 160-218 and 743-854. Because no samples from the day 14 peak response were available, repertoires could be characterized only after the peak T cell response. In the small 56-69-year group, the increase in depth fell short of significance, most likely because of low power.

The chain uses TRBV28 and TRBJ1-5, with the D gene too uncertain to name. The sequence was obtained from an adult who received the MenACWY meningococcal vaccine as a control. The sample consisted of peripheral blood, taken 28 days after the second dose of the MenACWY control vaccine. DNA sequence: TGTGCCAGCAGTTTTCGACGGCAATCCCAGCATTTT. Translated, this gives CASSFRRQSQHF.